This note documents a single T cell receptor beta chain sequence. Its specificity is unknown. This record comes from a study of radiotherapy plus CTLA-4 blockade in lung cancer. Background on the study: With 30% to 40% of patients having disease control, objective responses were seen in roughly 18%. Study conclusions and caveats: Tumor-origin TCR clones grew in blood after radiotherapy plus ipilimumab.

Sequencing was performed with immunoSEQ multiplex PCR; in TCRdb, only in-frame clones are kept and a portion is missing. Among 70,000 to 85,000 clones listed, roughly 70% were seen once. CDR1 is SGHRS, CDR2 YFSETQ, per germline. With 2 bases removed from V and 8 bases from J, the gap between germline ends came to 14 bases. The CDR3 loop spans 14 amino acids. This sample comprised peripheral blood, obtained from a patient treated with radiotherapy plus ipilimumab. The chain links TRBV5-1 to TRBJ2-1, with a weak D call TRBD2 (5 bases). This TCR was sampled from a human donor with non-small cell lung cancer whose response to radiotherapy plus ipilimumab could not be evaluated. CDR3 sequence reads: CASSFSDSGYEQFF. CDR3 DNA: TGCGCCAGCAGCTTTTCGGACTCAGGCTATGAGCAGTTCTTC. Filled out from reference TRBV5-1 and TRBJ2-1, the complete variable domain reads KAGVTQTPRYLIKTRGQQVTLSCSPISGHRSVSWYQQTPGQGLQFLFEYFSETQRNKGNFPGRFSGRQFSNSRSEMNVSTLELGDSALYLCASSFSDSGYEQFFGPGTRLTVL.